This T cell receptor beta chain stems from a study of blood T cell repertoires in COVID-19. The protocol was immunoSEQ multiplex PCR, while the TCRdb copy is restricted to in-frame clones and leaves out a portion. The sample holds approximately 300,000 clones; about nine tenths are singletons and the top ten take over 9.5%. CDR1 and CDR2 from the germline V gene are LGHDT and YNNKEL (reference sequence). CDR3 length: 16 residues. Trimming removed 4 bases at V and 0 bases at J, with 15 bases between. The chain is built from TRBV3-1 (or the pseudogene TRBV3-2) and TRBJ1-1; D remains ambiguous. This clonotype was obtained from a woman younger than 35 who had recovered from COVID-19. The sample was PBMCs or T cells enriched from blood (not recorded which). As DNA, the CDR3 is TGTGCCAGCAGCCTCTCAGAGGGAATCATGAACACTGAAGCTTTCTTT. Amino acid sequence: CASSLSEGIMNTEAFF.